This TCR beta chain was found in a study of T cells in Graves' hyperthyroidism and ophthalmopathy. Germline values: CDR1 MNHEY, CDR2 SMNVEV (reference sequence). The CDR3 runs 16 residues. Trimming removed 2 bases at V and 3 bases at J, with 14 bases between. The study, taken as a whole, reports: Blood also carried most thyroid clonotypes expanded above 0.001.

There were TCR beta CDR3 regions amplified from RNA transcripts. HTBI primers were used for first-round RT-PCR of the TCR CDR3. TCRdb reprocessed the multiplex PCR reads via MiXCR and lists one record per CDR3 protein. The sample yields under 350,000 distinct CDR3 sequences, approximately 15% seen once. In this sample, this clonotype turned up a few times. Its antigen remains unidentified. This receptor was obtained from a woman aged 55 to 70 with Graves' ophthalmopathy. V usage is TRBV27 and J usage is TRBJ1-3; D is unclear. Specimen: blood. CDR3 bases: TGTGCCAGCAGTTTACTGGCGGAGGGAGGTGGAAACACCATATATTTT. Residues: CASSLLAEGGGNTIYF.